The clone carrying this T cell receptor beta chain was observed at least ten times. TCR beta CDR3 regions were amplified from RNA. Initially, a first-round RT-PCR of the TCR CDR3 employed the HTBI primer set. MiXCR, run by TCRdb on the multiplex PCR reads, gives a single entry per CDR3 protein. This sample has about 360,000 distinct CDR3 sequences; approximately 15% occur once, and the top ten carry around 20%. V shed 5 bases and J 7 bases; nucleotides not matched to a gene: 8. The CDR3 is made up of 15 amino acids. Germline-derived CDR1 and CDR2 are SGHAT and FQNNGV. These data originate in a study of T cells in Graves' hyperthyroidism and ophthalmopathy. Study-wide context: The initial diagnosis was the point when peripheral blood was collected, ahead of any treatment.

Sequencing used blood. This chain connects TRBV11-2 to TRBJ2-1; the match to TRBD2 covers 10 bases. The TCR was taken from a man younger than 40 with Graves' hyperthyroidism that later progressed to Graves' ophthalmopathy. The CDR3, as DNA: TGTGCCAGCAGCCCAAGCGGGGGGGCGGGGAATGAGCAGTTCTTC. It encodes CASSPSGGAGNEQFF.